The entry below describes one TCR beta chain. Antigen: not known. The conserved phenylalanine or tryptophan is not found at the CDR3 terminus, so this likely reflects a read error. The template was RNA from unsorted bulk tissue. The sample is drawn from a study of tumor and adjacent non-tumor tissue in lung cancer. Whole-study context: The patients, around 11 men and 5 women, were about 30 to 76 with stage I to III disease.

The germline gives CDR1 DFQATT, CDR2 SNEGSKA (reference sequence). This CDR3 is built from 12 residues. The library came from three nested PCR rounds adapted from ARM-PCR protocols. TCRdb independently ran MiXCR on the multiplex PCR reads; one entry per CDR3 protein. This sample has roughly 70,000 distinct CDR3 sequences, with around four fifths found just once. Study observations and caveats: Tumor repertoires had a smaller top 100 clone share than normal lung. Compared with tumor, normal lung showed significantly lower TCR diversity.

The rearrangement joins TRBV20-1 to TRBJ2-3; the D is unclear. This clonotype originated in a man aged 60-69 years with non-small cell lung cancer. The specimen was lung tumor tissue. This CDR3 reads CNARGWMDTQYL. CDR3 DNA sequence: TGCAATGCTAGAGGATGGATGGATACGCAGTATCTT.